These 18 T cell receptor beta chains were sequenced from one sample in a study of shared clonotypes between healthy human individuals (dated by TCRdb to the early 2020s). Libraries were prepared through the immunoSEQ multiplex PCR assay. Imported from immuneACCESS, the table was reduced by TCRdb to in-frame sequences with V and J called. These copies leave out some clones; in studies compared against another copy, an unresolved V gene accounts for under half, and the cause of the remainder is not known. The sample table records 1.5 million to 1.9 million clones; around 98% of these occur just once. The ten biggest clones cover less than 0.55% of the sample. The source material was naive CD4+ T cells sorted from blood. Taken with the paper, the label for cell subset or site translates to: CD45RA+ positively selected. Receptors originate from a man younger than 45 in good health.

V usage is TRBV7-2 and J usage is TRBJ2-7; 9 positions match TRBD1. J lost 3 bases, V lost 1 base, and 13 bases had no gene match. CDR3 length: 18 residues. Germline V gene data show CDR1 as SGHTA and CDR2 as FQGNSA. The CDR3 here is CASSLVSRRGQGNYEQYF. CDR3 coding DNA: TGTGCCAGCAGCTTAGTTTCCCGAAGGGGACAGGGAAACTACGAGCAGTACTTC.

The chain links TRBV15 to TRBJ2-3; perhaps TRBD1 as D (6 bases). This CDR3 has 15 residues. The germline gives CDR1 LNHNV, CDR2 YYDKDF (reference sequence). Trimming pared 8 bases from V and 4 bases from J, leaving 19 bases between. CDR3 sequence reads: CATAWGRSRADTQYF. In DNA, the CDR3 is TGTGCCACCGCATGGGGGCGCTCTAGGGCAGATACGCAGTATTTT. Drawing the rest from reference TRBV15 and TRBJ2-3, the complete variable domain is DAMVIQNPRYQVTQFGKPVTLSCSQTLNHNVMYWYQQKSSQAPKLLFHYYDKDFNNEADTPDNFQSRRPNTSFCFLDIRSPGLGDTAMYLCATAWGRSRADTQYFGPGTRLTVL.

This sequence joins TRBV15 and TRBJ2-1; 9 bases agree with TRBD1. This CDR3 is 15 amino acids long. J lost 4 bases, V lost 6 bases, and 7 bases had no gene match. Germline values: CDR1 LNHNV, CDR2 YYDKDF (reference sequence). The CDR3 DNA is TGTGCCACCAGGAAAGACAGGGGGTCGTACAATGAGCAGTTCTTC. Amino acid sequence: CATRKDRGSYNEQFF.

Concerning this clone: The same CDR3 can be traced to other DNA sequences in this sample. This sequence joins TRBV28 and TRBJ1-1, with D unclear. CDR1 and CDR2 from the germline V gene are MDHEN and SYDVKM. V was shortened by 1 base and J by 3 bases, with 3 bases between the two germline ends. CDR3 length equals 12 residues. CDR3 amino acids: CASSLSHTEAFF. In nucleotides, the CDR3 is TGTGCCAGCAGTTTATCTCACACTGAAGCTTTCTTT.

The CDR3 region is CASSSQGNIQYF. The CDR3 DNA follows: TGTGCCAGCAGCTCCCAGGGAAACATTCAGTACTTC. This chain joins TRBV7-8 and TRBJ2-4; D might be TRBD1 (5 bases). The germline V and J ends were trimmed by 4 bases and 6 bases, with 7 bases remaining between them. The CDR3 is 12 amino acids. Germline CDR1 reads SGHVS; CDR2 reads FQNEAQ.

The chain recombines TRBV7-9 with TRBJ2-7, with a tentative D call TRBD1 (7 bases). The V gene lost 7 bases and the J gene lost 6 bases, with 19 bases spanning the gap. The CDR3 totals 14 residues. Germline V lookup: CDR1 SEHNR, CDR2 FQNEAQ (reference sequence). CDR3 region: CASTKGGQGGEQYF. As DNA, the CDR3 is TGTGCCAGCACCAAAGGAGGGCAGGGGGGCGAGCAGTACTTC.

This clone showed up just once. This chain uses TRBV9 with TRBJ2-6, with 10 bases fitting TRBD1. V trimming: 0 bases; J trimming: 0 bases; junction bases outside the gene matches: 3. The CDR3 runs to 18 residues. Germline loops: CDR1 SGDLS, CDR2 YYNGEE. The CDR3 region is CASSVAGTGVSGANVLTF. CDR3 nucleotides: TGTGCCAGCAGCGTAGCCGGGACAGGGGTCTCTGGGGCCAACGTCCTGACTTTC.

The CDR3 DNA follows: TGTGCCAGCGGGGGTCCACAAGGCTATGGCTACACCTTC. The encoded protein is CASGGPQGYGYTF. This chain links TRBV6-1 with TRBJ1-2; D is perhaps TRBD1 (5 bases). Trimming pared 8 bases from V and 4 bases from J, leaving 14 bases between. CDR1 and CDR2 (germline): MNHNS, SASEGT. The CDR3 runs 13 residues.

This chain links TRBV27 with TRBJ2-5; 10 nucleotides agree with TRBD2. CDR3 length: 12 residues. Germline V lookup: CDR1 MNHEY, CDR2 SMNVEV (reference sequence). The V segment lost 7 bases and the J segment 7 bases; nucleotides outside the gene matches: 3. The CDR3 DNA reads as TGTGCCAGCAAGTTAGCGGGAGGGACCCAGTACTTC. It codes for CASKLAGGTQYF.

The V and J genes are TRBV9 and TRBJ2-1; 9 positions match TRBD1. Unmatched junction bases numbered 3, after V lost 6 bases and J lost 5 bases. This CDR3 is built from 13 residues. Germline V gene data show CDR1 as SGDLS and CDR2 as YYNGEE. DNA of the CDR3: TGTGCCAGCACCAGGGACAGGGACAATGAGCAGTTCTTC. Translation gives CASTRDRDNEQFF.

The gene calls are TRBV19 and TRBJ2-7; weak D call: TRBD2 (6 bases). Germline V gene sequence: CDR1 LNHDA, CDR2 SQIVND (reference sequence). Trimming stripped 3 bases from V and 4 bases from J, with 16 bases between. This CDR3 contains 15 residues. The CDR3 DNA sequence: TGTGCCAGTAGTATTGGCGGGACGGGAAAATACGAGCAGTACTTC. Its translation: CASSIGGTGKYEQYF.

V is TRBV19 and J is TRBJ2-1; D is ambiguous. Per the germline V gene, CDR1 is LNHDA and CDR2 is SQIVND (reference sequence). The CDR3 sequence is 14 residues long. V was cut by 3 bases and J by 8 bases, with 14 bases left in between. The CDR3 bases are TGTGCCAGTAGTATCAAAAGTGGGATCCATGAGCAGTTCTTC. Its translation is CASSIKSGIHEQFF.

This clone was recorded once. This chain links TRBV7-2 with TRBJ2-7, with 8 bases that match TRBD1. The trim removed 2 bases at V and 6 bases at J, leaving 6 bases unmatched. This CDR3 comprises 14 residues. Germline CDR1 SGHTA, CDR2 FQGNSA. CDR3 in DNA: TGTGCCAGCAGCTTAAGGCAGGGGGCCGGCGAGCAGTACTTC. Its translation is CASSLRQGAGEQYF.

The chain couples TRBV19 to TRBJ2-3; D remains ambiguous. The length of the CDR3 is 14 residues. From germline, CDR1 is LNHDA and CDR2 SQIVND (reference sequence). The V end was cut by 5 bases, the J end by 2 bases, with 11 bases between. CDR3 DNA: TGTGCCAGTAGTCCCCTCCCCATCACAGATACGCAGTATTTT. Encoded protein: CASSPLPITDTQYF.

The chain uses TRBV2 and TRBJ1-2, with 7 bases aligning to TRBD1. The J segment lost 6 bases and the V segment lost 5 bases, leaving 6 bases of the junction unmatched. The CDR3 extends over 13 amino acids. The germline CDR1 and CDR2 sequences are SNHLY and FYNNEI. The CDR3 region has the DNA TGTGCCAGCAGTCGTACAGGGGCGAATGGCTACACCTTC. The encoded protein is CASSRTGANGYTF.

This clone was seen just once. The J gene is TRBJ2-2, the V gene TRBV9, with TRBD1 matching 12 bases. This CDR3 is built from 16 residues. Unmatched junction bases numbered 5, after V lost 4 bases and J lost 4 bases. Germline-derived CDR1 and CDR2 are SGDLS and YYNGEE. The CDR3 loop is CASSLGTGGFTGELFF. The CDR3 DNA sequence: TGTGCCAGCAGCCTCGGGACAGGGGGCTTCACCGGGGAGCTGTTTTTT.

The V and J genes are TRBV29-1 and TRBJ1-2; TRBD1 agrees at 8 bases. There are 11 residues in the CDR3. V lost 7 bases and J lost 8; bases outside the gene matches: 6. The germline V gene encodes CDR1 SQVTM and CDR2 ANQGSEA. This chain's CDR3 is CSADRVGGYTF. The CDR3 nucleotides read TGCAGCGCGGACAGGGTAGGCGGCTACACCTTC.

This chain links TRBV30 with TRBJ1-5; the D gene is possibly TRBD1 (6 bases). The germline V gene encodes CDR1 GTSNPN and CDR2 SVGIG (reference sequence). The germline V and J ends were trimmed by 0 bases and 2 bases, with 8 bases remaining between them. CDR3 size: 14 residues. The CDR3 coding sequence is TGTGCCTGGAGTGTAGGACAGCGCAATCAGCCCCAGCATTTT. Its protein is CAWSVGQRNQPQHF.